What follows is one T cell receptor beta chain and its context. Its antigen is unidentified. This sample is part of a study of T cells after yellow fever vaccination. The CDR3 has 12 amino acids. Per the germline V gene, CDR1 is MNHEY and CDR2 is SVGEGT. Trimming took 2 bases from V and 8 from J, leaving 9 bases between them. Each CDR3 protein is one row after TCRdb ran MiXCR on the 5' RACE reads. Altogether approximately 300,000 distinct CDR3 sequences are present, approximately 11% being singletons, with the ten largest covering 2.5% to 4%. Whole-study findings and limits: Some clonotypes were seen in both the CD4 and the CD8 compartments. These made up a small share and likely arose from convergent recombination. Most clones from primary vaccination resurfaced after the booster (around 97% CD4, around 90% CD8).

Source: CD4+ T cells sorted from PBMCs, taken 45 days after the yellow fever booster vaccination. The V and J genes are TRBV6-2 or TRBV6-3 and TRBJ1-2, with D tentatively TRBD1 (5 bases). The sequence was obtained from a man aged 18-30 years who received the YFV17D yellow fever vaccine. The CDR3 nucleotides read TGTGCCAGCAGTTACACAGGATCCGGCTACACCTTC. Translation: CASSYTGSGYTF.